Following are 29 T cell receptor beta chains from one sample sequenced in a study of spatial heterogeneity in lung cancer (dated by TCRdb to about 2019). What this sample's time point label stands for: blood at routine non-recurrence follow-up after resection. The method behind the library was 5' RACE. The listed sequencing device is NextSeq 500. Using fastp trimming at Q25 and MiXCR clonotype assembly, TCRdb reanalyzed the public sequencing data and kept in-frame beta chains. For every CDR3 protein sequence, its rows merge into one entry that carries the most common genes and DNA. Recorded for this sample are 110,000 or so distinct CDR3 sequences; under 14% of them occurred a single time. The ten largest clones represent about 24% of the sample. The sequenced sample was PBMCs, obtained at follow-up. The receptors derive from a female donor with early-stage non-small cell lung cancer.

The sample holds many counts of this clonotype. This chain joins TRBV6-1 and TRBJ2-3; 8 nucleotides match TRBD2. CDR3 length: 15 amino acids. Germline V CDR1 and CDR2: MNHNS, SASEGT. The J segment lost 9 bases and the V segment lost 0 bases, leaving 8 bases of the junction unmatched. CDR3 loop: CASSEARTSIYTQYF. In DNA, the CDR3 is TGTGCCAGCAGTGAAGCGCGGACTAGCATTTACACGCAGTATTTT.

Many counts were recorded for this clonotype. This chain uses TRBV4-2 with TRBJ1-5; 8 bases agree with TRBD1. The J segment lost 2 bases and the V segment lost 1 base, leaving 4 bases of the junction unmatched. Germline V CDR1 and CDR2: LGHNA, YNFKEQ. The CDR3 has 16 amino acids. CDR3 DNA sequence: TGTGCCAGCAGCCAAGTCGGGGGACAGGGCAATCAGCCCCAGCATTTT. This encodes CASSQVGGQGNQPQHF.

This clonotype has at least ten counts. This chain connects TRBV19 to TRBJ2-3; no firm D call. CDR3 length: 12 residues. V lost 3 bases, J lost 5 bases, and 6 bases lay in between. Looked up from germline, CDR1 is LNHDA and CDR2 is SQIVND (reference sequence). The CDR3 spells CASSIVGDTQYF. In DNA form, the CDR3 reads TGTGCCAGTAGTATCGTCGGAGATACGCAGTATTTT.

J is TRBJ2-5 and V is TRBV6-2 or TRBV6-3; D may be TRBD1 (5 bases). From germline, CDR1 is MNHEY and CDR2 SVGEGT. Trimming took off 6 bases at V and 5 bases at J, with 13 bases between the two ends. The CDR3 is 13 residues long. The CDR3 loop is CASRSGLYETQYF. The CDR3 nucleotides are TGTGCCAGCAGATCAGGGTTGTACGAGACCCAGTACTTC.

This clonotype was seen a few times. CDR3 region: CASSSHRTIREQYF. The CDR3 DNA is TGTGCCAGCAGTTCACACCGCACTATTCGCGAGCAGTACTTC. J is TRBJ2-7 and V is TRBV28; D call uncertain. Trimming removed 4 bases at V and 6 bases at J, with 16 bases between. Looked up from germline, CDR1 is MDHEN and CDR2 is SYDVKM. This CDR3 has 14 amino acids.

V is TRBV5-6 and J is TRBJ2-5; D perhaps matches TRBD1 (9 bases). V was shortened by 4 bases and J by 5 bases, with 15 bases between the two germline ends. Germline CDR1 is SGHDT and CDR2 is YYEEEE. The CDR3 spans 14 residues. The CDR3 DNA reads as TGTGCCAGCAGCCGCGGGGGGACAGGGGAGACCCAGTACTTC. It encodes CASSRGGTGETQYF. The whole variable domain, remainder taken from reference TRBV5-6 and TRBJ2-5, is DAGVTQSPTHLIKTRGQQVTLRCSPKSGHDTVSWYQQALGQGPQFIFQYYEEEERQRGNFPDRFSGHQFPNYSSELNVNALLLGDSALYLCASSRGGTGETQYFGPGTRLLVL.

This clonotype was observed many times. This chain connects TRBV29-1 to TRBJ2-4, with TRBD2 identical over 12 bases. This CDR3 has 13 residues. Germline lookup yields CDR1 SQVTM and CDR2 ANQGSEA. V trimming: 5 bases; J trimming: 9 bases; junction bases outside the gene matches: 5. In DNA, the CDR3 is TGCAGCGTTCGACTAGCGGGAGATAGCATTCAGTACTTC. It specifies CSVRLAGDSIQYF.

This clonotype has only a few counts. The chain is built from TRBV12-3 or TRBV12-4 and TRBJ1-1, with 8 positions matching TRBD1. J gave up 1 base and V 5 bases, and 3 bases lay outside the gene matches. The CDR3 has 14 residues. As DNA, the CDR3 is TGTGCCAGCAGTCTCACAGGGGGGAACACTGAAGCTTTCTTT. This sequence encodes CASSLTGGNTEAFF.

In its sample, this clonotype was seen a few times. The chain is built from TRBV4-2 and TRBJ2-4, with D unclear. CDR1 and CDR2 from the germline V gene are LGHNA and YNFKEQ. Trimming stripped 1 base from V and 1 base from J, with 14 bases between. The CDR3 totals 17 residues. CDR3 sequence (DNA): TGTGCCAGCAGCCAAGTGAGCTCCGGCGAGGCCAAAAACATTCAGTACTTC. As protein: CASSQVSSGEAKNIQYF.

V is TRBV2 and J is TRBJ1-3; D gene unclear. Trimming shortened V by 4 bases and J by 4 bases, and 11 bases separated the two germline ends. In germline, CDR1 is SNHLY, CDR2 FYNNEI. The CDR3 contains 14 residues. The DNA for the CDR3 is TGTGCCAGCAGTGCCTCGAGTCCCGGAAACACCATATATTTT. Translation: CASSASSPGNTIYF.

The chain recombines TRBV29-1 with TRBJ2-3, with 11 positions matching TRBD2. This CDR3 has 10 residues. J lost 14 bases, V lost 4 bases, and 2 bases had no gene match. The germline V gene has CDR1 SQVTM and CDR2 ANQGSEA. The CDR3 spells CSVGGLAGYF. CDR3 nucleotide sequence: TGCAGCGTTGGAGGACTAGCGGGGTATTTT.

The chain has TRBV28 and TRBJ1-3; D is perhaps TRBD1 (5 bases). V was cut by 6 bases and J by 2 bases, with 8 bases left in between. This CDR3 contains 13 residues. In germline, CDR1 is MDHEN, CDR2 SYDVKM. As DNA, the CDR3 is TGTGCCAGCAGGGGGGGGGCTGGAAACACCATATATTTT. Protein product: CASRGGAGNTIYF.

This clonotype was seen only a few times. The genes are TRBV10-2 and TRBJ2-3, with 7 positions matching TRBD1. The CDR3 length is 12 residues. Losses at the gene ends were 3 bases for V and 11 bases for J; bases not matched to a gene: 5. Germline CDR1 WSHSY, CDR2 SAAADI. The DNA of the CDR3 is TGCGCCAGCAGTGAAGGACAGGCTAAGCAGTATTTT. The encoded protein is CASSEGQAKQYF.

This clonotype showed up just a few times. The chain combines TRBV7-2 with TRBJ2-1; D is possibly TRBD1 (6 bases). The CDR3 spans 12 residues. Germline V gene lookup returns CDR1 SGHTA and CDR2 FQGNSA. The V and J ends lost 5 bases and 7 bases respectively, with 9 bases between them. Here the CDR3 DNA reads TGTGCCAGCAGCAAGACAGGTAATGAGCAGTTCTTC. Translated: CASSKTGNEQFF.

This clonotype came up many times. The chain combines TRBV12-3 or TRBV12-4 with TRBJ2-7; D gene ambiguous. V was shortened by 5 bases and J by 2 bases, with 7 bases between the two germline ends. The CDR3 extends over 12 amino acids. The CDR3 region is CASSLSAYEQYF. CDR3 sequence (DNA): TGTGCCAGCAGTCTCTCCGCCTACGAGCAGTACTTC.

This clonotype was seen at least ten times. The rearrangement uses TRBV20-1 and TRBJ1-1; D is uncertain. V was pared by 0 bases and J by 1 base, with 9 bases between. This CDR3 is built from 14 residues. From germline, CDR1 is DFQATT and CDR2 SNEGSKA (reference sequence). The CDR3 coding sequence is TGCAGTGCTAGAGATCCGGGCGGGAACACTGAAGCTTTCTTT. Translated: CSARDPGGNTEAFF.

In its sample, this clonotype was seen a few times. The chain employs TRBV6-2 or TRBV6-3 and TRBJ2-7; no reliable D call. Germline V gives CDR1 MNHEY, CDR2 SVGEGT. This CDR3 comprises 12 residues. CDR3 sequence: CASSDSSYEQYV. The CDR3 DNA reads as TGTGCCAGCAGTGACTCCTCCTACGAGCAGTACGTC.

The J gene is TRBJ2-7, the V gene TRBV4-1; D is unclear. V gave up 4 bases and J gave up 2 bases, with 15 bases separating them. CDR3 length: 15 amino acids. Germline loops: CDR1 MGHRA, CDR2 YSYEKL. CDR3 protein: CASSPIPNKPYEQYF. The CDR3 coding sequence is TGCGCCAGCAGCCCGATCCCAAACAAGCCCTACGAGCAGTACTTC.

V and J are TRBV20-1 and TRBJ2-3; TRBD2 matches at 7 bases. There are 16 residues in the CDR3. The germline CDR1 and CDR2 sequences are DFQATT and SNEGSKA (reference sequence). V lost 0 bases to trimming and J lost 0 bases; unmatched junction nucleotides: 6. CDR3 in amino acids: CSARDWLAASTDTQYF. Written as DNA, the CDR3 is TGCAGTGCTAGAGATTGGCTAGCGGCCAGCACAGATACGCAGTATTTT.

Only a few counts were recorded for this clonotype. The CDR3 is CASSLHSGKQFF. The CDR3, as DNA: TGTGCCAGCAGTTTACATAGCGGGAAACAGTTCTTC. The rearrangement links TRBV28 to TRBJ2-1; 8 bases are shared with TRBD2. Losses at the gene ends were 2 bases for V and 13 bases for J; bases not matched to a gene: 4. The CDR3 totals 12 residues. Germline assignment: CDR1 MDHEN and CDR2 SYDVKM.

V is TRBV7-9 and J is TRBJ1-5, with D unclear. CDR1 is SEHNR and CDR2 is FQNEAQ in the germline V gene (reference sequence). The CDR3 sequence is 15 residues long. The V gene lost 8 bases and the J gene lost 7 bases, with 21 bases spanning the gap. The CDR3, as DNA: TGTGCCAGCGAGAAGGATCACCTCGGCGGGCAGCCCCAGCATTTT. Protein sequence: CASEKDHLGGQPQHF.

The chain joins TRBV28 to TRBJ1-3; the D gene is possibly TRBD1 (5 bases). The V gene's germline CDR1 is MDHEN and CDR2 SYDVKM. With 3 bases removed from V and 0 bases from J, the gap between germline ends came to 12 bases. The CDR3 totals 16 residues. The CDR3 DNA sequence: TGTGCCAGCAGTTTCCGGGACGTCGTCTCTGGAAACACCATATATTTT. This codes for CASSFRDVVSGNTIYF.

The V call is TRBV12-3 or TRBV12-4, the J call TRBJ2-1, with TRBD2 matching 7 bases. Trimming at V came to 6 bases and at J to 1 base, leaving 6 bases not matched to a gene. The CDR3 runs 15 residues. The CDR3 sequence is CASSTSGTSYNEQFF. The CDR3 DNA reads as TGTGCCAGCAGCACAAGCGGGACGTCCTACAATGAGCAGTTCTTC.

This clonotype has more than one count but fewer than ten. The V call is TRBV27, the J call TRBJ2-2; D might be TRBD2 (6 bases). V gave up 10 bases and J gave up 4 bases, with 19 bases separating them. Germline-derived CDR1 and CDR2 are MNHEY and SMNVEV (reference sequence). This CDR3 comprises 15 residues. CDR3 protein: CATKTTGSGTGELFF. CDR3 DNA sequence: TGTGCCACCAAGACCACCGGGAGCGGCACCGGGGAGCTGTTTTTT.

Concerning this clonotype: This is likely a read error, given that the CDR3 carries no conserved phenylalanine or tryptophan at its end. This chain joins TRBV9 and TRBJ2-7, with D possibly being TRBD1 or TRBD2 (6 bases each). The V and J ends lost 0 bases and 0 bases respectively, with 10 bases between them. This CDR3 comprises 15 residues. The V gene's germline CDR1 is SGDLS and CDR2 YYNGEE. This CDR3 reads CASSVAGAGSYEQYS. CDR3 in DNA: TGTGCCAGCAGCGTAGCGGGGGCAGGCTCCTACGAGCAGTACTCC.

This clonotype was seen a handful of times. This chain joins TRBV7-2 and TRBJ2-5; tentatively, D is TRBD1 (5 bases). CDR1 and CDR2 from the germline V gene are SGHTA and FQGNSA. The length of the CDR3 is 15 residues. Trimming took off 0 bases at V and 1 base at J, with 9 bases between the two ends. In DNA, the CDR3 is TGTGCCAGCAGCTTAGCCGCAGGGCTCCAAGAGACCCAGTACTTC. This translates into CASSLAAGLQETQYF.

The chain uses TRBV28 and TRBJ2-7, with 8 bases fitting TRBD1. Germline V gene sequence: CDR1 MDHEN, CDR2 SYDVKM. CDR3 length equals 15 residues. The trim removed 3 bases at V and 3 bases at J, leaving 7 bases unmatched. The CDR3 DNA reads TGTGCCAGCAGTTTTGCCGGGACAGGTAACTACGAGCAGTACTTC. Encoded protein: CASSFAGTGNYEQYF.

In this sample, this clonotype turned up a few times. J is TRBJ1-3 and V is TRBV19; D unclear. The CDR3 length is 14 residues. Trimming removed 5 bases at V and 0 bases at J, with 8 bases between. Germline lookup yields CDR1 LNHDA and CDR2 SQIVND (reference sequence). CDR3 in amino acids: CASSLYISGNTIYF. The CDR3 nucleotides read TGTGCCAGTAGTCTTTACATCTCTGGAAACACCATATATTTT.

The rearrangement uses TRBV6-2 or TRBV6-3 and TRBJ2-3, with D uncertain. The CDR3 has 14 amino acids. V lost 6 bases, J lost 0 bases, and 10 bases lay in between. Germline loops: CDR1 MNHEY, CDR2 SVGEGT. Here the CDR3 reads CASSSWGSTDTQYF. The CDR3 DNA is TGTGCCAGCAGCTCCTGGGGTAGCACAGATACGCAGTATTTT.